This entry concerns a single T cell receptor (beta chain). The data stem from a study of blood T cell repertoires in COVID-19. Study summary: There were acute and convalescent COVID-19 samples, and they came from the United States, Italy and Spain.

The CDR3 has 15 residues. CDR1 and CDR2 (germline): SGHAT, FQNNGV. Trimming took 2 bases from V and 7 from J, leaving 12 bases between them. In the original processing: Estimates of nucleated cell counts were drawn from the amplification of reference gene primers. Libraries were prepared by immunoSEQ multiplex PCR; TCRdb keeps only in-frame clonotypes and omits some of them. The DNA gave D and trimming, while V, J and clone size come from that table. The sample consists of 15,000 to 20,000 clones, about 80% of them appearing once. The chain employs TRBV11-2 and TRBJ1-6; TRBD1 is a possible D gene (6 bases). This TCR came from a man of 80 years or more with acute or convalescent COVID-19. Sequenced material: peripheral blood. CDR3 region: CASSLRTAVNSPLHF. The CDR3 nucleotides are TGTGCCAGCAGCTTACGGACAGCAGTCAATTCACCCCTCCACTTT.